The 20 T cell receptor beta chains below come from one sample, sequenced in a study of cytomegalovirus exposure and HLA in healthy donors (dated by TCRdb to the late 2010s). The library was built by means of the immunoSEQ multiplex PCR assay. The source is immuneACCESS, and TCRdb retained only in-frame sequences with V and J called. Part of the clones is not carried over; for the studies checked, unresolved V genes explain less than half of this, and the remainder is unexplained. This sample comprises about 98,000 clones, roughly nine tenths of them detected only once. Around 3.9% of the sample is in the top ten clones. What was sequenced was PBMCs. These TCRs come from a woman aged 25 to 45 in good health and CMV-seronegative.

This chain uses TRBV6-5 with TRBJ2-3; 10 bases match TRBD1. CDR3 size: 14 residues. In germline, CDR1 is MNHEY, CDR2 SVGAGI. Germline trimming cut 5 bases from V and 3 bases from J; bases unmatched to any gene: 2. The CDR3 loop is CASSADRGTDTQYF. CDR3 coding DNA: TGTGCCAGCAGTGCGGACAGGGGGACAGATACGCAGTATTTT.

The gene calls are TRBV6-1 and TRBJ1-1; D is ambiguous. The V end was cut by 7 bases, the J end by 0 bases, with 12 bases between. CDR1 is MNHNS, CDR2 SASEGT, per germline. The CDR3 is 14 amino acids. CDR3 loop: CASKSDRLNTEAFF. In nucleotides, the CDR3 is TGTGCCAGCAAATCAGATCGTCTGAACACTGAAGCTTTCTTT.

The rearrangement uses TRBV11-2 and TRBJ2-3; D is possibly TRBD2 (7 bases). The ends were cut back, 1 base at V and 6 bases at J, with 11 bases in the middle. CDR1 is SGHAT and CDR2 is FQNNGV in the germline V gene. CDR3 size: 14 residues. The CDR3 here is CASSLVGGPDTQYF. The CDR3 DNA reads as TGTGCCAGCAGCTTAGTCGGGGGGCCGGATACGCAGTATTTT.

J is TRBJ2-7 and V is TRBV28, with TRBD1 matching over 7 bases. The V segment lost 5 bases and the J segment 4 bases; nucleotides outside the gene matches: 11. CDR1 is MDHEN, CDR2 SYDVKM, per germline. The CDR3 totals 15 residues. CDR3 nucleotides: TGTGCCAGCAGTACCAACAGGGGATTCTCTTACGAGCAGTACTTC. This translates into CASSTNRGFSYEQYF.

The rearrangement joins TRBV11-3 to TRBJ2-2; TRBD2 matches at 10 bases. The CDR3 length is 15 residues. J lost 5 bases, V lost 3 bases, and 3 bases had no gene match. Germline values: CDR1 SGHNT, CDR2 YENEEA. The CDR3 reads CASSFTSGATGELFF. The DNA of the CDR3 is TGTGCCAGCAGCTTCACTAGCGGGGCAACCGGGGAGCTGTTTTTT.

The chain couples TRBV18 to TRBJ1-1; D ambiguous. CDR1 and CDR2 (germline): KGHSH, LQKENI. The ends were cut back, 3 bases at V and 5 bases at J, with 19 bases in the middle. There are 16 residues in the CDR3. The CDR3: CASSPMTAGMGTEAFF. DNA of the CDR3: TGTGCCAGCTCACCTATGACGGCGGGCATGGGTACTGAAGCTTTCTTT.

The V gene is TRBV6-1, the J gene TRBJ1-2, with 8 positions matching TRBD1. This CDR3 region has 13 residues. The V and J ends lost 5 bases and 11 bases, in that order; junction bases with no gene match: 10. The V gene's germline CDR1 is MNHNS and CDR2 SASEGT. CDR3 protein: CASSFIGQGGYTF. DNA for the CDR3: TGTGCCAGCAGTTTCATAGGACAGGGTGGTTACACCTTC.

This chain links TRBV27 with TRBJ1-1; D not resolved. V lost 5 bases, J lost 4 bases, and 14 bases lay in between. CDR3 size: 14 residues. Germline CDR1 reads MNHEY; CDR2 reads SMNVEV (reference sequence). The CDR3 DNA is TGTGCCAGCAGTCCTCGGGGAGGGATCACTGAAGCTTTCTTT. It translates to CASSPRGGITEAFF.

The chain carries TRBV5-5 and TRBJ2-3; D possibly corresponds to TRBD2 (5 bases). The CDR3 is 15 amino acids. Trimming cost V 5 bases and J 2 bases, with 15 bases left between them. The germline V gene has CDR1 SGHKS and CDR2 YYEKEE (reference sequence). CDR3 protein: CASRRSDGITDTQYF. The CDR3 DNA is TGTGCCAGCAGACGCTCAGACGGGATCACAGATACGCAGTATTTT. The full variable domain, rest sourced from reference TRBV5-5 and TRBJ2-3, is DAGVTQSPTHLIKTRGQQVTLRCSPISGHKSVSWYQQVLGQGPQFIFQYYEKEERGRGNFPDRFSARQFPNYSSELNVNALLLGDSALYLCASRRSDGITDTQYFGPGTRLTVL.

The chain couples TRBV5-1 to TRBJ2-5; TRBD1 aligns across 8 bases. Per germline, CDR1 SGHRS and CDR2 YFSETQ. V lost 0 bases, J lost 5 bases, and 15 bases stayed unmatched. This CDR3 is 18 amino acids long. CDR3 residues: CASSLVQGTGTYGETQYF. CDR3 coding DNA: TGCGCCAGCAGCTTGGTTCAGGGGACAGGAACTTACGGGGAGACCCAGTACTTC.

There are a few counts of this clone. The chain carries TRBV7-8 and TRBJ2-7; TRBD1 agrees at 9 bases. Germline V gives CDR1 SGHVS, CDR2 FQNEAQ. V trimming: 5 bases; J trimming: 5 bases; junction bases outside the gene matches: 7. This CDR3 has 14 amino acids. As DNA, the CDR3 is TGTGCCAGCAGCACTCTCCGGGACAGGGACGAGCAGTACTTC. It yields the protein CASSTLRDRDEQYF. The full variable domain, with the rest looked up from reference TRBV7-8 and TRBJ2-7, is GAGVSQSPRYKVAKRGQDVALRCDPISGHVSLFWYQQALGQGPEFLTYFQNEAQLDKSGLPSDRFFAERPEGSVSTLKIQRTQQEDSAVYLCASSTLRDRDEQYFGPGTRLTVT.

The V gene is TRBV5-4, the J gene TRBJ2-5; D may be TRBD2 (5 bases). This CDR3 has 14 amino acids. Trimming removed 4 bases at V and 3 bases at J, with 13 bases between. Germline assignment: CDR1 SGHNT and CDR2 YYREEE (reference sequence). CDR3 protein: CASSVGSGKETQYF. The CDR3 DNA reads TGTGCCAGCAGCGTGGGGTCGGGGAAAGAGACCCAGTACTTC.

The gene calls are TRBV18 and TRBJ1-5, with 7 bases aligning to TRBD1. The germline V gene encodes CDR1 KGHSH and CDR2 LQKENI. Trimming removed 3 bases from V and 3 bases from J; junction bases left unmatched: 5. The CDR3 runs 15 residues. The CDR3 region is CASSPLGQYNQPQHF. As DNA, the CDR3 is TGTGCCAGCTCACCGTTGGGACAGTACAATCAGCCCCAGCATTTT.

The rearrangement links TRBV5-1 to TRBJ2-5; D gene unclear. Germline V gene data show CDR1 as SGHRS and CDR2 as YFSETQ. This CDR3 is built from 13 residues. Trimming took 6 bases from V and 7 from J, leaving 16 bases between them. The CDR3 protein is CASMLKDGGTQYF. The CDR3, as DNA: TGCGCCAGCATGCTGAAGGATGGCGGGACCCAGTACTTC. The full variable domain, with the rest looked up from reference TRBV5-1 and TRBJ2-5, is KAGVTQTPRYLIKTRGQQVTLSCSPISGHRSVSWYQQTPGQGLQFLFEYFSETQRNKGNFPGRFSGRQFSNSRSEMNVSTLELGDSALYLCASMLKDGGTQYFGPGTRLLVL.

V gene TRBV5-4 combines with J gene TRBJ1-2; 9 bases match TRBD1. V lost 4 bases, J lost 5 bases, and 9 bases stayed unmatched. Germline V gene sequence: CDR1 SGHNT, CDR2 YYREEE (reference sequence). The CDR3 runs 15 residues. The CDR3 reads CASSPVGTGRYGYTF. CDR3 bases: TGTGCCAGCAGCCCCGTCGGGACAGGGAGATATGGCTACACCTTC.

The chain joins TRBV11-2 to TRBJ1-2; D remains unclear. This CDR3 spans 13 amino acids. Per the germline V gene, CDR1 is SGHAT and CDR2 is FQNNGV. The V gene lost 0 bases and the J gene lost 7 bases, with 9 bases spanning the gap. CDR3 bases: TGTGCCAGCAGCTTAGACAGGAGGGCTGGCTACACCTTC. Its translation is CASSLDRRAGYTF. Together with reference TRBV11-2 and TRBJ1-2, the CDR3 gives the full variable domain: EAGVAQSPRYKIIEKRQSVAFWCNPISGHATLYWYQQILGQGPKLLIQFQNNGVVDDSQLPKDRFSAERLKGVDSTLKIQPAKLEDSAVYLCASSLDRRAGYTFGSGTRLTVV.

Only a few counts were recorded for this clone. The chain has TRBV2 and TRBJ2-5; TRBD1 agrees at 8 bases. V gave up 4 bases and J gave up 1 base; unmatched junction bases: 2. Germline V gene data show CDR1 as SNHLY and CDR2 as FYNNEI. This CDR3 spans 14 amino acids. The DNA for the CDR3 is TGTGCCAGCAGTGCGCAGGGGGCCCAAGAGACCCAGTACTTC. Amino acids: CASSAQGAQETQYF. The entire variable domain, with the rest obtained from reference TRBV2 and TRBJ2-5, is as follows: EPEVTQTPSHQVTQMGQEVILRCVPISNHLYFYWYRQILGQKVEFLVSFYNNEISEKSEIFDDQFSVERPDGSNFTLKIRSTKLEDSAMYFCASSAQGAQETQYFGPGTRLLVL.

Comments on this clone: One end of the junction is discordant with germline, which a read error may explain. This rearrangement joins TRBV28 to TRBJ1-2; 12 bases fit TRBD1. This CDR3 comprises 16 residues. Germline V lookup: CDR1 MDHEN, CDR2 SYDVKM. The CDR3 protein is CASSRPGQGAYHTTNF. As DNA, the CDR3 is TGTGCCAGCAGCCGCCCGGGACAGGGGGCTTATCACACCACCAACTTC.

V is TRBV11-2 and J is TRBJ1-2; D unclear. The ends were cut back, 0 bases at V and 2 bases at J, with 4 bases in the middle. The CDR3 sequence is 13 residues long. Germline assignment: CDR1 SGHAT and CDR2 FQNNGV. For the CDR3, the DNA is TGTGCCAGCAGCTTAGACGGGAACTATGGCTACACCTTC. Its translation: CASSLDGNYGYTF.

V is TRBV5-4 and J is TRBJ2-1; D may be TRBD2 (5 bases). CDR1 is SGHNT and CDR2 is YYREEE in the germline V gene (reference sequence). The CDR3 is 16 amino acids. The V gene lost 0 bases and the J gene lost 9 bases, with 19 bases spanning the gap. CDR3 nucleotides: TGTGCCAGCAGCTTGGAACGTAATAGTCGGGGTAGTGAGCAGTTCTTC. This encodes CASSLERNSRGSEQFF.